This section outlines one T cell receptor beta chain sequence together with its context. All donors qualified as healthy HIV-negative adults and had experienced no recent acute infections or vaccinations. These data originate in a study of shared clonotypes between healthy human individuals. It was across several immunoSEQ plates that each subset's genomic DNA was evenly split. Unsorted PBMC samples were amplified in replicate PCRs containing roughly 300 ng DNA, tens of thousands of T cell genomes. Assay: immunoSEQ multiplex PCR; the TCRdb copy retains only in-frame clones and omits some. Among fewer than 500,000 clones listed, roughly 79% were seen once. Per germline, CDR1 LNHDA and CDR2 SQIVND (reference sequence). The CDR3 runs 16 residues. V lost 1 base to trimming and J lost 0 bases, with 10 bases between them.

V is TRBV19 and J is TRBJ2-4; D uncertain. Sequencing was carried out using PBMCs. The source is a woman aged 40 to 50 in good health. Some clones in this sample may be carry-over from other donors' samples. CDR3 nucleotides: TGTGCCAGTAGTATAGCCGCAGGCATAGCCAAAAACATTCAGTACTTC. It yields the protein CASSIAAGIAKNIQYF.